The next 27 T cell receptor beta chains were all read from a single sample in a study of blood T cell repertoires in COVID-19. The data were produced by immunoSEQ multiplex PCR, yet TCRdb's version contains in-frame clones alone and is incomplete. The sample consists of roughly 91,000 clones, 76% of them appearing once. Input material: peripheral blood. The receptor source for this set is a man aged 70-80 years with acute or convalescent COVID-19.

This clone was observed a single time. The V gene is TRBV19, the J gene TRBJ2-2; D not resolved. There are 14 residues in the CDR3. The V and J ends lost 6 bases and 1 base respectively, with 9 bases between them. CDR1 and CDR2 from the germline V gene are LNHDA and SQIVND (reference sequence). The CDR3 nucleotides read TGTGCCAGTAGCCTCGACTTGAACACCGGGGAGCTGTTTTTT. Amino acids: CASSLDLNTGELFF.

The chain joins TRBV29-1 to TRBJ1-4, with 7 bases identical to TRBD1. Per the germline V gene, CDR1 is SQVTM and CDR2 is ANQGSEA. The V and J ends lost 6 bases and 8 bases, in that order; junction bases with no gene match: 9. The CDR3 length is 13 residues. The CDR3 region has the DNA TGCAGCGTCCACCGACAGGGTTGGGAAAAACTGTTTTTT. Translation: CSVHRQGWEKLFF.

The V and J genes are TRBV6-5 and TRBJ1-1; possibly TRBD1 for D (6 bases). Germline V CDR1 and CDR2: MNHEY, SVGAGI. Trimming shortened V by 6 bases and J by 1 base, and 9 bases separated the two germline ends. CDR3 length: 13 residues. The CDR3 loop reads CASSLTGNTEAFF. The CDR3 DNA is TGTGCCAGCAGCCTGACAGGGAACACTGAAGCTTTCTTT.

The CDR3, as DNA: TGTGCCAGCAGCTTTGGTTTGGAGCTCAACTATGGCTACACCTTC. Its protein product is CASSFGLELNYGYTF. The gene calls are TRBV7-9 and TRBJ1-2; D not certain. CDR1 is SEHNR and CDR2 is FQNEAQ in the germline V gene (reference sequence). The V end lost 3 bases, the J end lost 2 bases, and 13 bases lay between the germline ends. This CDR3 comprises 15 residues.

The chain links TRBV4-1 to TRBJ1-5; D is uncertain. Germline CDR1 and CDR2: MGHRA and YSYEKL. The CDR3 is 14 amino acids. Trimming pared 2 bases from V and 13 bases from J, leaving 18 bases between. The CDR3 protein is CASSQPAANGIQHF. DNA for the CDR3: TGCGCCAGCAGCCAACCCGCCGCAAACGGGATTCAGCATTTT.

DNA of the CDR3: TGCGCCAGCAGTGACGGGGACACACACTACGAGCAGTACGTC. Translation: CASSDGDTHYEQYV. The chain is built from TRBV10-2 and TRBJ2-7; D is perhaps TRBD1 (6 bases). Germline lookup yields CDR1 WSHSY and CDR2 SAAADI. The ends were cut back, 3 bases at V and 3 bases at J, with 12 bases in the middle. This CDR3 has 14 amino acids.

The chain links TRBV27 to TRBJ1-2; TRBD1 agrees at 10 bases. V gave up 3 bases and J gave up 4 bases; unmatched junction bases: 14. The CDR3 has 18 residues. CDR1 MNHEY and CDR2 SMNVEV come from the germline V gene (reference sequence). The chain's CDR3 is CASSFLGQGTEEVYGYTF. The DNA for the CDR3 is TGTGCCAGCAGTTTCCTGGGACAGGGGACGGAGGAAGTCTATGGCTACACCTTC.

The chain links TRBV9 to TRBJ2-1, with D perhaps TRBD1 (6 bases). The CDR3 has 16 residues. Germline CDR1 reads SGDLS; CDR2 reads YYNGEE. V lost 0 bases to trimming and J lost 1 base, with 11 bases between them. CDR3 DNA: TGTGCCAGCAGCGTAGGTGGGGGCATGTCCTACAATGAGCAGTTCTTC. It yields the protein CASSVGGGMSYNEQFF. The variable domain in full, completed from reference TRBV9 and TRBJ2-1, reads DSGVTQTPKHLITATGQRVTLRCSPRSGDLSVYWYQQSLDQGLQFLIQYYNGEERAKGNILERFSAQQFPDLHSELNLSSLELGDSALYFCASSVGGGMSYNEQFFGPGTRLTVL.

The chain joins TRBV7-9 to TRBJ2-1; 7 bases line up with TRBD2. The CDR3 covers 18 residues. Trimming cost V 4 bases and J 5 bases; bases outside gene matches: 17. The germline CDR1 and CDR2 sequences are SEHNR and FQNEAQ (reference sequence). The CDR3: CASSSGLRVAGRDNEQFF. The CDR3 DNA reads TGTGCCAGCAGCTCCGGGTTGCGGGTGGCAGGGAGGGACAATGAGCAGTTCTTC.

V usage is TRBV7-9 and J usage is TRBJ1-2; 12 bases line up with TRBD1. After removal of 6 bases from V and 7 bases from J, the junction contained 6 bases not matched to a gene. This CDR3 spans 14 amino acids. Germline V CDR1 and CDR2: SEHNR, FQNEAQ (reference sequence). The DNA of the CDR3 is TGTGCCAGCAGTCCGGGACAGGGGGCGGGTGGCTACACCTTC. This encodes CASSPGQGAGGYTF.

The chain recombines TRBV25-1 with TRBJ1-5, with 7 nucleotides matching TRBD1. Trimming took 3 bases from V and 3 from J; bases not matched to a gene: 11. This CDR3 has 17 residues. The germline CDR1 and CDR2 sequences are MGHDK and SYGVNS. CDR3 in DNA: TGTGCCAGCAGTGACGACAGGACAGGAGCCCTCAATCAGCCCCAGCATTTT. This translates into CASSDDRTGALNQPQHF.

In its sample, this clone was seen a few times. The rearrangement joins TRBV21-1 to TRBJ1-5; the table's TRBD1 call for D was not verified on the DNA. TRBV21-1 is deemed a pseudogene. The CDR3 consists of 17 residues. In nucleotides, the CDR3 is TGTGCCAGCAGCAAATGCCCGGGACAGGCCAGCAATCAGCCCCAGCATTTT. Its protein product is CASSKCPGQASNQPQHF.

The chain's CDR3 is CASSTGSGANVLTF. CDR3 bases: TGTGCCAGCAGTACAGGCTCTGGGGCCAACGTCCTGACTTTC. This chain uses TRBV7-3 with TRBJ2-6, with D maybe TRBD1 (5 bases). This CDR3 is built from 14 residues. CDR1 and CDR2 from the germline V gene are SGHTA and FQGTGA. V was pared by 6 bases and J by 0 bases, with 6 bases between.

The chain recombines TRBV6-5 with TRBJ1-1; 12 nucleotides agree with TRBD1. Germline assignment: CDR1 MNHEY and CDR2 SVGAGI. This CDR3 has 14 amino acids. After removal of 11 bases from V and 3 bases from J, the junction contained 7 bases not matched to a gene. The CDR3 region is CAAGTGGFDTEAFF. CDR3 bases: TGTGCCGCCGGGACAGGGGGCTTCGACACTGAAGCTTTCTTT.

V gene TRBV2 combines with J gene TRBJ2-2, with D maybe TRBD1 (5 bases). V lost 11 bases to trimming and J lost 5 bases, with 18 bases between them. The CDR3 sequence is 14 residues long. CDR1 and CDR2 from the germline V gene are SNHLY and FYNNEI. Here the CDR3 reads CAGKAGSGTGELFF. CDR3 DNA: TGTGCCGGAAAGGCAGGGTCAGGAACCGGGGAGCTGTTTTTT.

On this clone: This sample also contains other DNA sequences that code for the same CDR3. The chain couples TRBV19 to TRBJ1-5; tentatively, D is TRBD1 (6 bases). Germline CDR1 LNHDA, CDR2 SQIVND (reference sequence). Trimming took 3 bases from V and 3 from J, leaving 9 bases between them. The CDR3 is made up of 14 amino acids. The DNA of the CDR3 is TGTGCCAGTAGTATCGGACAGCTCAATCAGCCCCAGCATTTT. Translation: CASSIGQLNQPQHF.

This clone was counted only a few times. The CDR3 bases are TGTGCCAGCAGCGCCGGGACAGGGGGCACTGAAGCTTTCTTT. This gives the protein CASSAGTGGTEAFF. The chain uses TRBV7-2 and TRBJ1-1; 11 nucleotides agree with TRBD1. Trimming took 5 bases from V and 4 from J; bases not matched to a gene: 3. Germline V gene data show CDR1 as SGHTA and CDR2 as FQGNSA. This CDR3 contains 14 residues.

V gene TRBV19 combines with J gene TRBJ1-1, with TRBD1 identical over 9 bases. This CDR3 has 14 residues. The ends lost 4 bases at V and 0 bases at J; junction bases unmatched: 0. CDR1 is LNHDA, CDR2 SQIVND, per germline (reference sequence). The CDR3 spells CASSNRGLNTEAFF. CDR3 sequence (DNA): TGTGCCAGTAGTAACAGGGGGCTGAACACTGAAGCTTTCTTT.

A single count supports this clone. The chain carries TRBV3-1 (or the pseudogene TRBV3-2) and TRBJ2-1, with 9 bases that match TRBD2. This CDR3 spans 16 amino acids. Germline CDR1 reads LGHDT; CDR2 reads YNNKEL (reference sequence). The V and J ends lost 1 base and 6 bases, in that order; junction bases with no gene match: 7. The CDR3 nucleotides read TGTGCCAGCAGCCAAGCTTGGAGCGGGAGGAGCAATGAGCAGTTCTTC. It codes for CASSQAWSGRSNEQFF.

Concerning this clone itself: The germline gene is not matched at one end of the junction; a read error may be the cause. The chain is built from TRBV7-9 and TRBJ1-3; D is ambiguous. Germline V CDR1 and CDR2: SEHNR, FQNEAQ (reference sequence). The CDR3 contains 14 residues. As DNA, the CDR3 is TGTGCCAGCAGCTCCAGCGCAATACCGAACATCAACACTTTT. The encoded protein is CASSSSAIPNINTF. Together with reference TRBV7-9 and TRBJ1-3, the CDR3 gives the full variable domain: DTGVSQNPRHKITKRGQNVTFRCDPISEHNRLYWYRQTLGQGPEFLTYFQNEAQLEKSRLLSDRFSAERPKGSFSTLEIQRTEQGDSAMYLCASSSSAIPNINTFGEGSWLTVV.

This sequence joins TRBV28 and TRBJ2-7; 8 nucleotides agree with TRBD1. V shed 11 bases and J 3 bases; nucleotides not matched to a gene: 9. CDR3 length: 13 amino acids. CDR1 and CDR2 from the germline V gene are MDHEN and SYDVKM. The CDR3 nucleotides read TGTGCCGGCCTGGACAGGGACAACTACGAGCAGTACTTC. As protein: CAGLDRDNYEQYF.

This chain uses TRBV19 with TRBJ1-2, with unresolved D. Trimming cost V 10 bases and J 7 bases, with 19 bases left between them. The CDR3 contains 13 residues. CDR1 is LNHDA and CDR2 is SQIVND in the germline V gene (reference sequence). This CDR3 reads CATNGEALSGYTF. CDR3 bases: TGTGCCACCAACGGAGAGGCCTTGAGTGGCTACACCTTC.

This chain uses TRBV19 with TRBJ2-2; 12 positions match TRBD1. CDR3 length: 15 amino acids. Germline trimming cut 3 bases from V and 7 bases from J; bases unmatched to any gene: 3. Germline V lookup: CDR1 LNHDA, CDR2 SQIVND (reference sequence). CDR3 in amino acids: CASSIGDRGRGELFF. The DNA for the CDR3 is TGTGCCAGTAGTATCGGGGACAGGGGGCGCGGGGAGCTGTTTTTT. The variable domain in full, completed from reference TRBV19 and TRBJ2-2, reads DGGITQSPKYLFRKEGQNVTLSCEQNLNHDAMYWYRQDPGQGLRLIYYSQIVNDFQKGDIAEGYSVSREKKESFPLTVTSAQKNPTAFYLCASSIGDRGRGELFFGEGSRLTVL.

V is TRBV24-1 and J is TRBJ1-2; no definite D call. In germline, CDR1 is KGHDR, CDR2 SFDVKD. This CDR3 is 13 amino acids long. Trimming pared 5 bases from V and 3 bases from J, leaving 9 bases between. CDR3 nucleotide sequence: TGTGCCACCAGTGTCGCGGGAGACTATGGCTACACCTTC. This translates into CATSVAGDYGYTF.

This clone was observed a few times. The chain employs TRBV27 and TRBJ1-5; maybe TRBD1 (6 bases). The germline CDR1 and CDR2 sequences are MNHEY and SMNVEV (reference sequence). The CDR3 covers 14 residues. Trimming cost V 6 bases and J 6 bases, with 15 bases left between them. The CDR3 region is CASRKQGIGQPQHF. The CDR3 DNA sequence: TGTGCCAGCAGGAAACAGGGTATAGGTCAGCCCCAGCATTTT.

This chain links TRBV7-2 with TRBJ1-1, with 7 positions matching TRBD1. The CDR3 is 14 amino acids. The germline V gene has CDR1 SGHTA and CDR2 FQGNSA. Trimming cost V 4 bases and J 6 bases; bases outside gene matches: 8. The DNA of the CDR3 is TGTGCCAGCAGCTCGGGACAGATCTACCCTGAAGCTTTCTTT. The encoded protein is CASSSGQIYPEAFF.

This sequence joins TRBV12-3 or TRBV12-4 and TRBJ2-1; D is perhaps TRBD2 (6 bases). This CDR3 is 12 amino acids long. Trimming shortened V by 7 bases and J by 10 bases, and 14 bases separated the two germline ends. CDR3 loop: CASKRETEEQFF. CDR3 sequence (DNA): TGTGCCAGCAAACGGGAGACGGAGGAGCAGTTCTTC.